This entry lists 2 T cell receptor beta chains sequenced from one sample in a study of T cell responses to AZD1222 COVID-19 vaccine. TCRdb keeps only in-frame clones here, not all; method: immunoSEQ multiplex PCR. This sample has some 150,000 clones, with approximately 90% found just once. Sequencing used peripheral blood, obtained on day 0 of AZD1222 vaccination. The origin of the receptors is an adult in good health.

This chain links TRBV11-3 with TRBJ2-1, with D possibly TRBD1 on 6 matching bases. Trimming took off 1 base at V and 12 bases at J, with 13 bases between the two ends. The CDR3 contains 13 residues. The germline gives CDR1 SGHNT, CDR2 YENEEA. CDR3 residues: CASSLGGPTTQFF. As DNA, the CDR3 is TGTGCCAGCAGCTTAGGGGGGCCTACGACGCAGTTCTTC.

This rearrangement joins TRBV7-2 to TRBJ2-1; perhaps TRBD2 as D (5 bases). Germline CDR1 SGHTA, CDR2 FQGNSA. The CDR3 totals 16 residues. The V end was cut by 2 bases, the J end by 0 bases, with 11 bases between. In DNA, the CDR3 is TGTGCCAGCAGCTTAAGCCGGGATACCTCCTACAATGAGCAGTTCTTC. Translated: CASSLSRDTSYNEQFF. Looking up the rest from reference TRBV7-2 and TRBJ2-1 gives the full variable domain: GAGVSQSPSNKVTEKGKDVELRCDPISGHTALYWYRQSLGQGLEFLIYFQGNSAPDKSGLPSDRFSAERTGGSVSTLTIQRTQQEDSAVYLCASSLSRDTSYNEQFFGPGTRLTVL.